The TCR beta chain described here comes from a study of blood T cell repertoires in COVID-19 (dated by TCRdb to about 2020). About the investigation overall: Collaborator samples came from the United States, Italy and Spain and covered acute and convalescent phases of COVID-19. HLA class I and class II types, where available, came from metadata supplied by the sample provider rather than from assay-based typing. The dataset comprised deeply sampled blood TCRbeta repertoires from subjects exposed to, actively infected with, or recovered from COVID-19. The sample metadata nearly always contained a de-identified subject ID, COVID-19 status, age in years and sex. The samples were drawn from the first 160 participants of the ongoing ImmuneRACE study and from about 1,200 subjects provided by 6 global collaborators. The repertoires were released in a freely available public database intended as a resource for research on the immune response to SARS-CoV-2. The material from the prospective study consisted of cDNA or gDNA derived from T cells, B-cell-depleted T cells, or PBMCs.

Findings and caveats that apply to the study as a whole: How much clinical and demographic metadata was included differed by source and by participant, and the metadata was provided uncurated.

The cysteine opens and the phenylalanine closes a CDR3 of 18 amino acids. Just CDR3 DNA is preserved here, 54 bases in frame from base 1. Compared with germline, V lacks 5 bases and J lacks 5 bases; bases without a gene match: 14. As encoded in the germline V gene (reference sequence), CDR1 is MNHEY while CDR2 is SMNVEV. The immunoSEQ Assay, a bias-controlled multiplex PCR, was used to amplify TCRbeta CDR3 regions from genomic DNA. The study's own analysis went as follows. The number of nucleated cells in each sample was estimated from the amplification of reference gene primers within the assay. To quantify the absolute abundance of each unique TCRbeta CDR3 rearrangement, sequence reads were collapsed and filtered. For each sample, productive Simpson clonality was calculated as the square root of Simpson's diversity index over productive rearrangements. TCRdb took this table from immuneACCESS and kept in-frame rearrangements with V and J called. Such tables lack part of the clones; where checked against another copy, unresolved V genes explain under half of the gap, and the rest is unexplained. The DNA gave D and trimming, while V, J and clone size come from that table. Recorded for this sample are about 240,000 clones; around 87% of them occurred a single time. 5.5% to 9% of the sample is taken by the ten largest.

Each collaborating institution followed its own protocols to collect whole blood in K2EDTA tubes. For TCRbeta analysis, collaborator samples were shipped as frozen whole blood, as isolated PBMCs, or as DNA extracted from either sample type. Only a few counts were recorded for this clone. No cognate antigen has been identified for it. No much larger clonotype is one base removed from it; base qualities were not supplied. This TCR derives from a woman in her seventies with active or convalescent COVID-19. The sequenced sample consisted of peripheral blood. The sequence joins TRBV27 to TRBJ1-3; TRBD1 fits 11 bases in the junction. The bases are TGTGCCAGCAGTCCCCGGATCGTAGGGACAGGGGGAAGAAACACCATATATTTT. It translates to CASSPRIVGTGGRNTIYF.